This T cell receptor beta chain was retrieved from a study of Ad26.COV2.S vaccination and SARS-CoV-2 variants (TCRdb year 2021). Some background on the complete study: Donors in the vaccine arm were drawn from COV1001, a phase I-IIa trial of Ad26.COV2.S in healthy adults that was multicentre, randomized, double-blind and placebo-controlled. The TCR-sequenced set comprised around 32 samples: some 19 Ad26.COV2.S vaccine recipients, 5 placebo recipients and 8 SARS-CoV-2 convalescent individuals. TCRbeta repertoire sequencing was used to assess the specificity and breadth of SARS-CoV-2-reactive T cell receptors after Ad26.COV2.S vaccination. Participants in the trial were split at random into five groups of five each, receiving low-dose or high-dose Ad26.COV2.S once or twice, or else placebo on both occasions. Ad26.COV2.S was given intramuscularly at 5x10^10 or 1x10^11 viral particles, as a single shot or as two shots 56 days apart. Blinding of investigators to trial group allocation was maintained during experiments and outcome assessment.

Broader findings and caveats from the paper: Substantial breadth of spike-specific CD8+ and CD4+ T cell responses was reported after vaccination. The authors noted that total T cell responses may have been underestimated by the TCR breadth and depth analyses. The study lacked the statistical power to compare responses across vaccine doses or regimens. Vaccine and placebo recipients had comparable non-spike TCR breadth, which fits with the vaccine containing only spike. Spike-specific TCR breadth was higher in Ad26.COV2.S recipients than in placebo recipients (P = 0.0014).

From the cysteine up to the phenylalanine, the CDR3 has a length of 16 residues. Solely the CDR3 DNA is kept, with 48 bases framed from the first base. In the germline V gene, CDR1 corresponds to SGHTA and CDR2 to FQGNSA. Trimming leaves V shorter by 2 bases and J shorter by 1 base, with the junction holding 4 bases beyond the gene matches. The treatment or condition tag for this specimen amounts to: roughly 18 received Ad26.COV2.S at low or high dose, single or two shots; a few received placebo; per-sample allocation not given. Repertoires of vaccine and placebo recipients were sequenced from samples taken on day 63 after the first injection. Cohort 1b enrolled some 25 adults aged 18-55 years at a single site in Boston, USA, between 29 July and 7 August 2020. Ad26.COV2.S was a replication-incompetent adenovirus type 26 vector that expressed a prefusion-stabilized SARS-CoV-2 spike protein derived from the original Wuhan strain.

Remarks on this clone: Its antigen is unknown. No clone much larger than this one lies a single base away; base qualities are absent.

TCRbeta CDR3 regions were sequenced with the immunoSEQ Assay. After extraction, genomic DNA underwent amplification by bias-controlled multiplex PCR, followed by high-throughput sequencing. Per the authors' processing: To quantify the absolute abundance of each unique TCRbeta CDR3 region, sequences were collapsed and filtered. T cell fraction was estimated by normalizing TCRbeta template counts to usable DNA, with usable DNA measured through amplification of reference genes found in all nucleated cells. Repertoire TCRs were annotated as SARS-CoV-2-specific when V gene, CDR3 amino acid sequence and J gene were exactly matched to a known reactive TCR set. The reference SARS-CoV-2 TCR set was derived from MIRA and filtered for enrichment in COVID-19-positive ImmuneCODE repertoires, a step that removed public or cross-reactive TCRs. Drawing on the MIRA antigens, annotated TCRs were analysed further at the level of specific ORF or position within ORF. Breadth was defined as the number of annotated unique rearrangements divided by the total number of unique productive rearrangements, and depth was defined as the summed frequency of the annotated unique rearrangements. Two-sided Wilcoxon rank-sum tests were used to compare TCR breadth between groups. This is the immuneACCESS table as TCRdb keeps it, with only in-frame sequences that have V and J called. A part of the clones is gone; compared with another copy, unresolved V genes explain less than half, and the rest is unexplained. That table gives V, J and clone size, and the DNA gave D and trimming. The sample yields hundreds of thousands of clones; more than 70% were counted once. The ten largest clonotypes hold about 1.5% of the sample.

The clonotype originates from a person aged 18-65 years who received the Ad26.COV2.S COVID-19 vaccine or a placebo. Sequenced material: peripheral blood, taken in a trial of Ad26.COV2.S vaccine versus placebo. The chain is assembled from TRBV7-2 and TRBJ1-3; the central 8 bases match TRBD1. For the CDR3, the sequence is CASSLPTGGSGNTIYF. The DNA sequence follows: TGTGCCAGCAGCTTACCCACAGGGGGTTCTGGAAACACCATATATTTT.